This section outlines one T cell receptor (beta chain) sequence together with its context. Its antigen remains unknown. Study-wide results and caveats: The larger cohort examined one V-J beta rearrangement, not whole repertoires. The TCR gene usage of tumor memory CD4+ T cells clustered together with blood and lymph node memory CD4+ cells and with lymph node naive CD4+ cells.

Naive CD4+ T cells were purified with Tregs depleted by CD25. The J segment lost 2 bases and the V segment lost 5 bases, leaving 9 bases of the junction unmatched. Germline CDR1 is MGHRA and CDR2 is YSYEKL. The CDR3 totals 16 residues. After constant-region reverse-primer amplification, full-length variable regions underwent semi-nested PCR with Nested Universal Primer A. TCRdb reprocessed the 5' RACE reads with MiXCR, giving one entry per CDR3 protein. The sample includes over 6,500 distinct CDR3 sequences, 50% of them seen just once. The receptor comes from a female donor with breast cancer. The sequenced sample was naive CD4+ T cells sorted from a lymph node. Subset in this sample: naive CD4+ T cells, CD4+CD45RA+CD25-. This sequence joins TRBV4-1 and TRBJ1-1, with 9 positions matching TRBD1. The CDR3: CASSLQGAGGNTEAFF. The CDR3 region has the DNA TGCGCCAGCAGCTTACAGGGGGCCGGGGGAAACACTGAAGCTTTCTTT.